Shown below are 29 T cell receptor beta chains from a single sample sequenced in a study of CD8 T cells in ankylosing spondylitis. Via MiXCR, TCRdb re-called the 5' RACE reads, giving one row per CDR3 protein. The table shows about 250,000 distinct CDR3 sequences, with roughly 32% occurring only once. Input material: blood, either unsorted or a sorted T cell fraction (not recorded which). These TCRs come from a male donor with ankylosing spondylitis or in good health (not recorded which).

V usage is TRBV6-1 and J usage is TRBJ1-5, with D unclear. Germline CDR1 reads MNHNS; CDR2 reads SASEGT. Trimming took off 8 bases at V and 0 bases at J, with 11 bases between the two ends. This CDR3 contains 14 residues. Here the CDR3 DNA reads TGTGCCAGCCGGGAGGTTTATAGCAATCAGCCCCAGCATTTT. This codes for CASREVYSNQPQHF.

In this sample, this clonotype turned up a few times. This chain joins TRBV5-1 and TRBJ1-1, with D uncertain. V shed 0 bases and J shed 7 bases, with 13 bases lying between them. CDR3 length: 14 residues. Germline V lookup: CDR1 SGHRS, CDR2 YFSETQ. The CDR3 reads CASSLAPGKGEAFF. DNA of the CDR3: TGCGCCAGCAGCTTGGCTCCAGGAAAGGGTGAAGCTTTCTTT.

There are a few counts of this clonotype. The rearrangement uses TRBV27 and TRBJ1-3; 7 nucleotides align to TRBD1. V was pared by 8 bases and J by 7 bases, with 8 bases of the junction left unmatched. The V gene's germline CDR1 is MNHEY and CDR2 SMNVEV (reference sequence). This CDR3 has 13 amino acids. The CDR3 nucleotides are TGTGCCAGCCCACGACAGGGTCGGAACACCATATATTTT. Translating it yields CASPRQGRNTIYF.

This chain connects TRBV4-1 to TRBJ2-5; D is unclear. The length of the CDR3 is 15 residues. V was cut by 0 bases and J by 2 bases, with 10 bases left in between. Germline CDR1 and CDR2: MGHRA and YSYEKL. CDR3 sequence (DNA): TGCGCCAGCAGCCAAGAGGGCAGTCAGCAAGAGACCCAGTACTTC. Translation gives CASSQEGSQQETQYF.

The rearrangement uses TRBV20-1 and TRBJ2-3; D may be TRBD1 (5 bases). This CDR3 region has 14 residues. Germline V gene lookup returns CDR1 DFQATT and CDR2 SNEGSKA (reference sequence). Deletions cut 0 bases from V and 2 bases from J, with 9 bases between. CDR3 sequence: CSARDGATTDTQYF. For the CDR3, the DNA is TGCAGTGCTAGAGATGGGGCAACCACAGATACGCAGTATTTT.

V gene TRBV15 combines with J gene TRBJ2-7; tentatively, D is TRBD1 or TRBD2 (5 bases each). Germline CDR1 LNHNV, CDR2 YYDKDF (reference sequence). Trimming pared 5 bases from V and 2 bases from J, leaving 13 bases between. This CDR3 has 14 residues. In DNA, the CDR3 is TGTGCCACCAGCTCATCCGGGACCACCTACGAGCAGTACTTC. This encodes CATSSSGTTYEQYF.

The chain has TRBV7-2 and TRBJ1-2; D might be TRBD1 (6 bases). Germline assignment: CDR1 SGHTA and CDR2 FQGNSA. Trimming cost V 4 bases and J 8 bases, with 14 bases left between them. CDR3 length equals 13 residues. The DNA for the CDR3 is TGTGCCAGCAGCTCGGACAGATCCCCCGGCTACACCTTC. It is translated as CASSSDRSPGYTF.

In this sample, this clonotype turned up a few times. V gene TRBV12-3 or TRBV12-4 combines with J gene TRBJ2-3; a weak D match, TRBD2 (5 bases). Between the trimmed V and J ends, which lost 5 bases and 4 bases, there was a span of 7 bases. The CDR3 is 12 residues long. CDR3 protein: CASSQLADTQYF. DNA for the CDR3: TGTGCCAGCAGTCAACTAGCAGATACGCAGTATTTT.

This clonotype turned up a few times. The rearrangement joins TRBV29-1 to TRBJ2-2; D might be TRBD2 (7 bases). Trimming took 4 bases from V and 4 from J, leaving 19 bases between them. Germline CDR1 and CDR2: SQVTM and ANQGSEA. This CDR3 has 16 residues. The chain's CDR3 is CSVGGGASLGTGELFF. The CDR3, as DNA: TGCAGCGTTGGAGGGGGGGCCAGTTTGGGCACCGGGGAGCTGTTTTTT.

This clonotype turned up a few times. V is TRBV11-2 and J is TRBJ2-3; 8 positions agree with TRBD2. Germline CDR1 and CDR2: SGHAT and FQNNGV. The CDR3 sequence is 17 residues long. Trimming cost V 5 bases and J 0 bases; bases outside gene matches: 10. The CDR3 sequence: CASSPVRRGGSTDTQYF. The CDR3 DNA is TGTGCCAGCAGCCCCGTACGGCGCGGGGGGAGCACAGATACGCAGTATTTT.

The table lists this clonotype with a few counts. V and J are TRBV12-3 or TRBV12-4 and TRBJ2-5; TRBD1 aligns across 7 bases. V was pared by 7 bases and J by 3 bases, with 5 bases of the junction left unmatched. The length of the CDR3 is 13 residues. The CDR3 region has the DNA TGTGCCAGCAATCCTCAGGGGGAAGAGACCCAGTACTTC. This translates into CASNPQGEETQYF.

The V call is TRBV5-6, the J call TRBJ2-3, with 13 nucleotides matching TRBD2. The CDR3 is 16 amino acids. V trimming: 4 bases; J trimming: 2 bases; junction bases outside the gene matches: 4. CDR1 SGHDT and CDR2 YYEEEE come from the germline V gene. CDR3 region: CASSQGLAGTTDTQYF. In DNA form, the CDR3 reads TGTGCCAGCAGCCAGGGACTAGCGGGGACCACAGATACGCAGTATTTT.

This rearrangement joins TRBV5-6 to TRBJ2-7; 11 nucleotides match TRBD1. V was clipped by 2 bases and J by 7 bases; unmatched bases: 11. Germline V CDR1 and CDR2: SGHDT, YYEEEE. This CDR3 is built from 16 residues. This chain's CDR3 is CASSFGTGGPLREQYF. The DNA for the CDR3 is TGTGCCAGCAGCTTTGGGACAGGGGGTCCCTTGAGAGAGCAGTACTTC.

The chain links TRBV5-1 to TRBJ2-3; 8 bases map to TRBD2. Trimming removed 4 bases from V and 2 bases from J; junction bases left unmatched: 12. The germline V gene encodes CDR1 SGHRS and CDR2 YFSETQ. The CDR3 totals 17 residues. CDR3 nucleotide sequence: TGCGCCAGCAGCCTCTCCCTTGCGGGGGGAGCCACAGATACGCAGTATTTT. Translating gives CASSLSLAGGATDTQYF.

This clonotype was counted between two and nine times. A read error is likely, as this CDR3 ends without the conserved phenylalanine or tryptophan. Because the CDR3's place on the DNA is in doubt, the DNA is left out and the CDR3 is given as listed by TCRdb. This rearrangement joins TRBV7-3 to TRBJ2-1. Germline CDR1 SGHTA, CDR2 FQGTGA. The CDR3 numbers 9 amino acids, ends counted. CDR3 amino acids: CASSLNTVS.

This clonotype occurred a few times. The rearrangement joins TRBV20-1 to TRBJ1-5, with D possibly being TRBD1 (5 bases). Trimming left V 7 bases short and J 6 bases short, with 13 bases between. The CDR3 spans 12 residues. The germline V gene encodes CDR1 DFQATT and CDR2 SNEGSKA (reference sequence). DNA for the CDR3: TGCAGTGGCACAGCCGGGGCTCAGCCCCAGCATTTT. Amino acid sequence: CSGTAGAQPQHF.

This clonotype was detected a few times. This rearrangement joins TRBV30 to TRBJ2-3; the match to TRBD2 covers 8 bases. The junction had 2 bases not matched to a gene; V was cut back by 4 bases and J by 5 bases. CDR1 GTSNPN and CDR2 SVGIG come from the germline V gene (reference sequence). The CDR3 covers 12 residues. The CDR3 protein is CAWNSGVDTQYF. Written as DNA, the CDR3 is TGTGCCTGGAATAGCGGGGTAGATACGCAGTATTTT.

This clonotype has just a few counts. The chain uses TRBV27 and TRBJ1-2, with D perhaps matching TRBD1 (5 bases). Germline V CDR1 and CDR2: MNHEY, SMNVEV (reference sequence). V was pared by 5 bases and J by 4 bases, with 20 bases between. The CDR3 loop spans 16 amino acids. The CDR3 DNA is TGTGCCAGCAGTCGAGCCGGGAGTCCGGGACCCTATGGCTACACCTTC. Its translation: CASSRAGSPGPYGYTF.

Only a few counts were recorded for this clonotype. This chain links TRBV20-1 with TRBJ2-5, with D unclear. The CDR3 runs 17 residues. The germline V gene has CDR1 DFQATT and CDR2 SNEGSKA (reference sequence). Trimming shortened V by 2 bases and J by 2 bases, and 21 bases separated the two germline ends. The CDR3 region has the DNA TGCAGTGCTAGACCTGAGGCGAGGTTCCGTTTTCAAGAGACCCAGTACTTC. It yields the protein CSARPEARFRFQETQYF.

The chain employs TRBV20-1 and TRBJ2-1; D might be TRBD2 (6 bases). The ends were cut back, 6 bases at V and 7 bases at J, with 25 bases in the middle. The CDR3 contains 16 residues. The germline CDR1 and CDR2 sequences are DFQATT and SNEGSKA (reference sequence). DNA of the CDR3: TGCAGTGCACCGGAAAGGGACTCCCCCCGGGGGAATGAGCAGTTCTTC. Translating it yields CSAPERDSPRGNEQFF.

This clonotype appeared a few times. V is TRBV4-1 and J is TRBJ2-7; TRBD1 matches at 10 bases. Germline lookup yields CDR1 MGHRA and CDR2 YSYEKL. The CDR3 is 17 residues long. Trimming at V came to 3 bases and at J to 2 bases, leaving 10 bases not matched to a gene. For the CDR3, the DNA is TGCGCCAGCAGCCATTACCGGTCCGGGACAGGGGCCTACGAGCAGTACTTC. Translating gives CASSHYRSGTGAYEQYF.

This clonotype was seen repeatedly, ten times or more. The chain has TRBV29-1 and TRBJ2-5; no clear D. The CDR3 is 10 amino acids. Germline CDR1 and CDR2: SQVTM and ANQGSEA. V lost 4 bases, J lost 2 bases, and 2 bases lay in between. CDR3 nucleotide sequence: TGCAGCGTTGGGCAAGAGACCCAGTACTTC. Its translation: CSVGQETQYF.

V and J are TRBV27 and TRBJ1-2, with unresolved D. The CDR3 runs 14 residues. V lost 8 bases and J 3 bases, leaving 16 bases between the germline ends. Looked up from germline, CDR1 is MNHEY and CDR2 is SMNVEV (reference sequence). CDR3 sequence: CASAMDTADYGYTF. The CDR3 DNA reads as TGTGCCAGCGCGATGGATACTGCCGACTATGGCTACACCTTC.

This clonotype was detected only a few times. The chain uses TRBV20-1 and TRBJ2-7; no clear D. CDR1 is DFQATT and CDR2 is SNEGSKA in the germline V gene (reference sequence). This CDR3 is 10 amino acids long. Trimming stripped 5 bases from V and 9 bases from J, with 11 bases between. The DNA of the CDR3 is TGCAGTGCTGGAATATTCGGGCAGTACTTC. It specifies CSAGIFGQYF.

In its sample, this clonotype was seen a few times. The chain recombines TRBV20-1 with TRBJ1-1; TRBD1 might be the D (6 bases). V lost 5 bases and J 10 bases, leaving 29 bases between the germline ends. Germline CDR1 and CDR2: DFQATT and SNEGSKA (reference sequence). The CDR3 length is 16 residues. CDR3 nucleotides: TGCAGTGCTCCGCAACGGGGGGCAGGGACGGGAGCGCCAGCTTTCTTT. This codes for CSAPQRGAGTGAPAFF.

V usage is TRBV4-1 and J usage is TRBJ1-5; D is undetermined. Germline loops: CDR1 MGHRA, CDR2 YSYEKL. V gave up 4 bases and J gave up 0 bases, with 10 bases separating them. The CDR3 contains 15 residues. DNA of the CDR3: TGCGCCAGCAGCCTCTTCAGGCATAGCAATCAGCCCCAGCATTTT. It translates to CASSLFRHSNQPQHF.

V is TRBV12-3 or TRBV12-4 and J is TRBJ1-5; 9 bases fit TRBD1. V trimming: 5 bases; J trimming: 5 bases; junction bases outside the gene matches: 4. CDR3 length equals 14 residues. The CDR3 nucleotides are TGTGCCAGCAGTCCACGACAGGGGGATCAGCCCCAGCATTTT. Translation gives CASSPRQGDQPQHF.

This clonotype was detected only a few times. The chain carries TRBV6-1 and TRBJ2-1; D is undetermined. The CDR3 runs to 17 residues. The germline gives CDR1 MNHNS, CDR2 SASEGT. The V and J ends lost 6 bases and 4 bases respectively, with 22 bases between them. CDR3 nucleotide sequence: TGTGCCAGCAGACCGCGTGGTTTAGGAAGGCGGTACAATGAGCAGTTCTTC. It translates to CASRPRGLGRRYNEQFF.

In this sample, this clonotype turned up a few times. The genes are TRBV12-3 or TRBV12-4 and TRBJ2-2, with D hard to call. V was shortened by 3 bases and J by 7 bases, with 6 bases between the two germline ends. The CDR3 runs 12 residues. Written as DNA, the CDR3 is TGTGCCAGCAGTTTTGGCGGCGGGGAGCTGTTTTTT. Translation gives CASSFGGGELFF.